Below, one T cell receptor (beta chain) is given with its context. The antigen this receptor binds is unknown. No qualities accompany the bases; no much larger clone lies one base away. TCR CDR3 regions were amplified from genomic DNA by multiplex PCR using the deep immunoSEQ assay. Genomic DNA extracted from each cell subset was distributed evenly over all wells of several immunoSEQ 96-well plates, and each plate served as one replicate. For sorted subsets, each replicate PCR was loaded with about 0.2 ug genomic DNA, equivalent to about 33,000 T cell genomes. The purified libraries were quantified using a Qubit 3.0 fluorometer, sized with a Bioanalyzer 2100, and then quantified again using the KAPA Library Quantification kit. Every immunoSEQ 96-well plate was sequenced on a dedicated single-read 150-cycle Illumina NextSeq 550 flow cell. Per the original workflow: Because the immunoSEQ output held only junctional sequences and lacked quality scores, the filtering could not match the filtering applied to full-length reads. To assign V/J genes and CDR3, sequences were annotated against IMGT germline references using PyIR, a Python wrapper for IgBLAST v1.9. Reads were removed for weak V/J assignments (E-value above 1e-6), missing CDR3, stop codons, out-of-frame junctions, or ambiguous translated residues. V3J clonotypes were defined as sequences sharing an identical inferred V gene, J gene, and CDR3 amino acid sequence. To compute the percentage overlap between repertoires, the number of shared unique clonotypes was divided by the size of the smaller repertoire. Three approaches were used to assess repertoire richness: RTK rarefaction, the Chao1 estimator, and Recon v2.1 estimates of unobserved clonotypes. Generation probabilities were computed with OLGA for all TCRbeta clonotypes obtained by the gDNA method from four donors. Entries here come from immuneACCESS through TCRdb and include only in-frame sequences with V and J called. Some clones fail to appear in such tables; in the studies checked, an unresolved V gene covers under half of the shortfall, and the cause of the remainder is unknown. The D gene and trimming were derived from the DNA, and the V and J assignments and clone size from that table. The sample table shows 2 million to 3 million clones, and around nine tenths are seen once. Roughly 0.13% of the sample lies in the top ten.

Donors were healthy HIV-negative adults with no recently reported acute infections or vaccinations. Every donor was a Caucasian adult living in Nashville, Tennessee, USA. CD4+ T cells were enriched by magnetic negative selection, after which naive cells were positively selected on CD45RA and the negative fraction was taken as the memory subset. Blood was collected by leukapheresis, and PBMCs were isolated by Ficoll-Histopaque density gradient centrifugation and then cryopreserved in liquid nitrogen vapor phase. Analytical flow cytometry was used to check the purity and quantity of every magnetically sorted T cell population. Genomic DNA was isolated from every sorted fraction and measured by UV absorbance on a Nanodrop 2000c. Looking up the germline V gene (reference sequence) yields CDR1 GTSNPN and CDR2 SVGIG. The V and J ends are trimmed by 0 bases and 8 bases, leaving 13 bases between them. From its cysteine to its phenylalanine, the CDR3 spans 13 amino acids. The entry retains the CDR3 DNA only, 39 bases that are in frame from base 1.

The data belong to a study of shared clonotypes between healthy human individuals (dated by TCRdb to the early 2020s). Background on the whole study: The cohort included a few men and a couple of women between 18 and 49 years of age. For each donor, three plates each were used for CD4 naive and CD4 memory, two plates were used for CD8 naive, and one plate was used for CD8 memory. Blood TCR repertoires of a handful of healthy adults were deeply sequenced to estimate repertoire size and the extent of clonotype sharing between individuals. To increase sequencing depth and limit assay-specific biases, different laboratories used diverse techniques to prepare libraries and sequence TCR repertoires. Leukapheresis yielded between about 0.94 and 8.9 billion PBMCs per donor. Broad study findings and their caveats: Larger estimated clonotype richness was generally found for naive subsets than for memory subsets. Based on pairwise subsampling, the degree of clonotype sharing among donors was expected to be affected by sequencing depth. Rarefaction of sorted-subset datasets indicated incomplete sequencing despite the large sequencing depth. Sharing across several donors was observed for around 5% of naive CD4, under 4% of naive CD8, around 2.5% of memory CD4, and about 0.39% of memory CD8 clonotypes. Compared with non-shared clonotypes, the clonotypes found in all four sorted-subset donors had higher generation probabilities. Because the study included only a small number of donors, the genetic and exposure-history diversity represented was limited. Sampling was limited to blood, and TCR repertoires in tissue likely differ from TCR repertoires in blood.

The rearranged chain carries TRBV30 and TRBJ1-1; a confident D gene designation cannot be given. The TCR sequence derives from a man in his late teens or twenties in good health. Sequencing was performed on naive CD4+ T cells sorted from blood. The cell subset or site label corresponds to: CD45RA+ positively selected. The bases are TGTGCCTGGAGTGTAACAGTCGCGGGGGAAGCTTTCTTT. Translated, it reads CAWSVTVAGEAFF. With the rest looked up from the reference TRBV30 and TRBJ1-1 genes rather than sequenced, the full variable domain is SQTIHQWPATLVQPVGSPLSLECTVEGTSNPNLYWYRQAAGRGLQLLFYSVGIGQISSEVPQNLSASRPQDRQFILSSKKLLLSDSGFYLCAWSVTVAGEAFFGQGTRLTVV.